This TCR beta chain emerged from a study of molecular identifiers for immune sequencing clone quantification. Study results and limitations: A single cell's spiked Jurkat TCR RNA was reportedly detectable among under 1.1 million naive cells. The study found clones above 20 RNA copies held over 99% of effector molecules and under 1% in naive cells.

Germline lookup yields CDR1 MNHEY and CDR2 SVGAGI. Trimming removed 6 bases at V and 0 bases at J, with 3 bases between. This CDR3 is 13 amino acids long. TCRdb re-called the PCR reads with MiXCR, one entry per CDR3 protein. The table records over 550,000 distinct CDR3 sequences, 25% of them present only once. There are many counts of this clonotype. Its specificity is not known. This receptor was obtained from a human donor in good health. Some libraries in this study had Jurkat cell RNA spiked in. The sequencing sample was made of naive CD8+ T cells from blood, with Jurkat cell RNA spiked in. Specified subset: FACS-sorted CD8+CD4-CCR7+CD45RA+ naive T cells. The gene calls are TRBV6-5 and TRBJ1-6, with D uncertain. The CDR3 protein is CASRDSYNSPLHF. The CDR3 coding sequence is TGTGCCAGCAGAGACTCCTATAATTCACCCCTCCACTTT.